The clone carrying this TCR beta chain was seen at least ten times. This sample includes further DNA sequences coding for the same CDR3. This entry is derived from a study of metastatic and nonmetastatic thyroid tumors. Unmatched junction bases numbered 6, after V lost 4 bases and J lost 4 bases. CDR3 length equals 15 residues. Among the patients, none had received any treatment before thyroid surgery. TCRdb reprocessed the PCR reads using MiXCR. Of 37,000 or so clones listed, around 17% are singletons. This chain connects TRBV12-3 or TRBV12-4 to TRBJ1-5, with 8 bases matching TRBD1. Sequenced input: blood. The TCR sequence derives from a female donor with papillary thyroid cancer or a benign thyroid nodule (not recorded which). Some clones in this sample may be carry-over from other donors' samples. The CDR3 sequence: CASSSDRGGNQPQHF. The CDR3 DNA reads TGTGCCAGCAGTTCTGACAGGGGAGGGAATCAGCCCCAGCATTTT.